The 15 T cell receptor beta chains given below trace back to one sample, sequenced in a study of OX40 agonist ivuxolimab in advanced cancers. TCRdb's table, derived via immunoSEQ multiplex PCR, lists solely in-frame clones and lacks some. The sample includes 65,000 to 75,000 clones, about nine tenths of them seen just once. The starting material was CD4+ or CD8+ T cells sorted from blood, obtained in a trial of the OX40 agonist ivuxolimab. All receptors derive from an adult with an advanced solid tumor such as melanoma, head and neck, liver or kidney cancer.

V gene TRBV27 combines with J gene TRBJ2-7, with D perhaps being TRBD1 or TRBD2 (5 bases each). The CDR3 length is 14 residues. Germline V gene sequence: CDR1 MNHEY, CDR2 SMNVEV (reference sequence). With 5 bases removed from V and 5 bases from J, the gap between germline ends came to 16 bases. The CDR3 region has the DNA TGTGCCAGCAGTGCAACCGGGACCGTCCACGAGCAGTACTTC. This codes for CASSATGTVHEQYF.

The chain is built from TRBV5-1 and TRBJ1-4; D not certain. CDR3 length: 14 residues. The ends were cut back, 4 bases at V and 8 bases at J, with 15 bases in the middle. Germline V gives CDR1 SGHRS, CDR2 YFSETQ. Written as DNA, the CDR3 is TGCGCCAGCAGCGAACAGCCCCCGGGGGAAAAACTGTTTTTT. This codes for CASSEQPPGEKLFF.

The V gene is TRBV7-2, the J gene TRBJ2-2, with 7 bases lining up with TRBD2. Germline CDR1 reads SGHTA; CDR2 reads FQGNSA. The CDR3 is 15 amino acids. Losses at the gene ends were 5 bases for V and 4 bases for J; bases not matched to a gene: 7. CDR3 protein: CASSPGGVSTGELFF. The CDR3, as DNA: TGTGCCAGCAGCCCGGGGGGAGTAAGCACCGGGGAGCTGTTTTTT. The full variable domain, rest sourced from reference TRBV7-2 and TRBJ2-2, is GAGVSQSPSNKVTEKGKDVELRCDPISGHTALYWYRQSLGQGLEFLIYFQGNSAPDKSGLPSDRFSAERTGGSVSTLTIQRTQQEDSAVYLCASSPGGVSTGELFFGEGSRLTVL.

Concerning this clone: At the DNA level, this CDR3 is encoded by other sequences in the same sample as well. The chain carries TRBV5-1 and TRBJ2-3; TRBD2 aligns across 7 bases. CDR3 size: 15 residues. The ends lost 7 bases at V and 0 bases at J; junction bases unmatched: 8. Germline values: CDR1 SGHRS, CDR2 YFSETQ. The CDR3 DNA is TGCGCCAGCTGGAAGTCTAGCGGAAGCACAGATACGCAGTATTTT. Amino acids: CASWKSSGSTDTQYF.

This clone was seen once. The V gene is TRBV30, the J gene TRBJ1-2; D gene unclear. The CDR3 extends over 13 amino acids. V lost 4 bases and J lost 5, with 14 bases in between. Germline-derived CDR1 and CDR2 are GTSNPN and SVGIG (reference sequence). This CDR3 reads CAWTPSFLYGYTF. CDR3 coding DNA: TGTGCCTGGACCCCTTCTTTTTTATATGGCTACACCTTC.

The V gene is TRBV7-3, the J gene TRBJ2-1; D possibly corresponds to TRBD2 (5 bases). There are 13 residues in the CDR3. Per the germline V gene, CDR1 is SGHTA and CDR2 is FQGTGA. The V gene lost 2 bases and the J gene lost 6 bases, with 8 bases spanning the gap. The CDR3 sequence: CASSLPTSNEQFF. In nucleotides, the CDR3 is TGTGCCAGCAGCTTACCTACTAGCAATGAGCAGTTCTTC.

J is TRBJ1-4 and V is TRBV5-4; possible D gene TRBD1, 6 bases. CDR1 is SGHNT, CDR2 YYREEE, per germline (reference sequence). The CDR3 spans 14 residues. V dropped 3 bases and J dropped 8 bases, with 14 bases sitting between them. As DNA, the CDR3 is TGTGCCAGCAGCTCCGACAGGTTACGGGAAAAACTGTTTTTT. Amino acid sequence: CASSSDRLREKLFF.

The gene calls are TRBV11-2 and TRBJ2-1; D gene ambiguous. V dropped 5 bases and J dropped 5 bases, with 13 bases sitting between them. In germline, CDR1 is SGHAT, CDR2 FQNNGV. This CDR3 contains 14 residues. Written as DNA, the CDR3 is TGTGCCAGCAGCCGGCTTTTGCGGAACAATGAGCAGTTCTTC. Its translation is CASSRLLRNNEQFF.

V and J are TRBV6-5 and TRBJ2-5; the match to TRBD2 covers 10 bases. The DNA end is more similar to TRBJ2-7, so the J call may be wrong. Germline values: CDR1 MNHEY, CDR2 SVGAGI. This CDR3 has 15 amino acids. CDR3 nucleotide sequence: TGTGCCAGCAGTTACTCACTAGCGGGAAGGTACGAGCAGTACTTC. It translates to CASSYSLAGRYEQYF.

The rearrangement links TRBV5-1 to TRBJ2-7; D may be TRBD2 (5 bases). Per germline, CDR1 SGHRS and CDR2 YFSETQ. CDR3 length equals 16 residues. V dropped 0 bases and J dropped 0 bases, with 13 bases sitting between them. CDR3 sequence reads: CASSLETGVASYEQYF. CDR3 DNA: TGCGCCAGCAGCTTGGAAACCGGGGTAGCCTCCTACGAGCAGTACTTC. Full variable domain (outside the CDR3, taken from reference TRBV5-1 and TRBJ2-7): KAGVTQTPRYLIKTRGQQVTLSCSPISGHRSVSWYQQTPGQGLQFLFEYFSETQRNKGNFPGRFSGRQFSNSRSEMNVSTLELGDSALYLCASSLETGVASYEQYFGPGTRLTVT.

This clone was counted once. Different DNA sequences within this sample yield the same CDR3. The V call is TRBV18, the J call TRBJ2-3, with D unclear. V was trimmed by 3 bases and J by 2 bases, leaving 6 bases between them. Germline CDR1 and CDR2: KGHSH and LQKENI. The CDR3 spans 13 residues. The CDR3 nucleotides read TGTGCCAGCTCACCGGCGTCCACAGATACGCAGTATTTT. It yields the protein CASSPASTDTQYF.

This clone was seen just once. V and J are TRBV4-2 and TRBJ1-1; maybe TRBD1 (5 bases). With 2 bases removed from V and 8 bases from J, the gap between germline ends came to 15 bases. The CDR3 is 14 residues long. Per the germline V gene, CDR1 is LGHNA and CDR2 is YNFKEQ. The CDR3 sequence: CASSQPDTEGEAFF. CDR3 nucleotide sequence: TGTGCCAGCAGCCAACCCGACACCGAGGGGGAAGCTTTCTTT.

The chain has TRBV2 and TRBJ2-6, with D possibly matching TRBD2 (5 bases). The V and J ends lost 2 bases and 0 bases respectively, with 26 bases between them. The CDR3 spans 22 residues. CDR1 and CDR2 (germline): SNHLY, FYNNEI. As DNA, the CDR3 is TGTGCCAGCAGTGAATCCGCTGGACTCATCAACCCACTCCGCTCTGGGGCCAACGTCCTGACTTTC. It yields the protein CASSESAGLINPLRSGANVLTF.

This sequence joins TRBV7-2 and TRBJ1-2; D is ambiguous. The CDR3 has 16 amino acids. Trimming shortened V by 5 bases and J by 4 bases, and 20 bases separated the two germline ends. The germline V gene has CDR1 SGHTA and CDR2 FQGNSA. The CDR3: CASSLQPTSSIYGYTF. CDR3 coding DNA: TGTGCCAGCAGCCTACAACCTACCAGCTCTATCTATGGCTACACCTTC.

The CDR3 DNA is TGTGCCAGTAGTGTTGTGCTGAGACAGGGGGCTTACGAGCAGTACTTC. Encoded protein: CASSVVLRQGAYEQYF. The chain employs TRBV19 and TRBJ2-7; 10 nucleotides line up with TRBD1. The CDR3 has 16 residues. With 5 bases clipped from V and 4 bases from J, the junction kept 11 bases outside the gene matches. The V gene's germline CDR1 is LNHDA and CDR2 SQIVND (reference sequence).